This TCR beta chain is drawn from a study of blood T cells in healthy people across ages. For the study at large: About one barcoded beta molecule per two T cells was the capture yield of template switching.

Together with a sample-barcoded 5' primer, a J-beta primer mix was included in a second PCR lasting about 6 to 11 cycles. Paired-end reads containing CDR3 totaled no fewer than 2.5 million for each sample. From the 5' RACE reads, TCRdb called clonotypes with MiXCR, one entry per CDR3 protein. The table records roughly 900,000 distinct CDR3 sequences, 25% to 35% of them present only once. The ends were cut back, 5 bases at V and 5 bases at J, with 16 bases in the middle. Looked up from germline, CDR1 is MDHEN and CDR2 is SYDVKM. This CDR3 spans 15 amino acids. The V call is TRBV28, the J call TRBJ1-5; tentative D call: TRBD1 (6 bases). The clonotype originates from a woman over 75 in good health. Sequenced: blood. As DNA, the CDR3 is TGTGCCAGCAGTATCCGAGGACAGTTTTATCAGCCCCAGCATTTT. This sequence encodes CASSIRGQFYQPQHF.